This entry concerns a single T cell receptor beta chain. This study enrolled people aged 18 to 89 from around 26 US geographic areas. Two consecutive negative NP/OP PCR tests, clearance, or resolved symptoms defined Cohort 3 recovery. This sample was included in a study of blood T cell repertoires in COVID-19. Study background: COVID-19 samples from acute and convalescent phases originated in the United States, Italy and Spain. T cells, B-cell-depleted T cells, or PBMCs supplied cDNA or gDNA.

Germline V gene lookup returns CDR1 MGHDK and CDR2 SYGVNS. CDR3 size: 15 residues. The V and J ends lost 8 bases and 5 bases respectively, with 21 bases between them. Sequencing used immunoSEQ multiplex PCR; TCRdb keeps in-frame clones, though not all of them. In the table there are 200,000 to 250,000 clones, 75% to 85% of which are singletons. The receptor comes from a man aged 35 to 55 who had recovered from COVID-19. Sequenced material: PBMCs or T cells enriched from blood (not recorded which). The rearrangement uses TRBV25-1 and TRBJ1-1; a possible D gene is TRBD1 (5 bases). CDR3 sequence: CASRLTSYRNTEAFF. CDR3 DNA sequence: TGTGCCAGCCGATTGACATCCTACAGGAATACTGAAGCTTTCTTT.